The entry that follows covers one T cell receptor beta chain sequence. What it recognizes is unknown. These data are taken from a study of early T cells in non-severe SARS-CoV-2 infection. Across the whole study: Chains were not paired, and sequencing was done on bulk RNA from unsorted whole blood.

Unique molecular identifiers (one per individual cDNA molecule) were attached. Each CDR3 protein gets one entry after TCRdb re-called the 5' RACE reads with MiXCR. The sample yields about 50,000 distinct CDR3 sequences, roughly a tenth seen once. Overall study results and limits: VDJdb-based matching was biased toward anti-spike CD8 responses and missed private and CD4 specificities.

Sequencing was performed on whole blood, taken at baseline. This TCR was sampled from an adult who was a healthcare worker with PCR-confirmed SARS-CoV-2 infection or an uninfected control (not recorded which).

CDR3 bases: TGTGCCATCAGTCCCCTTCGGGACAGGGATAGTTCTGGAAACACCATATATTTT. This sequence encodes CAISPLRDRDSSGNTIYF. The chain joins TRBV10-3 to TRBJ1-3, with TRBD1 matching over 9 bases. Germline V lookup: CDR1 ENHRY, CDR2 SYGVKD. This CDR3 comprises 18 residues. After removal of 5 bases from V and 1 base from J, the junction contained 12 bases not matched to a gene.